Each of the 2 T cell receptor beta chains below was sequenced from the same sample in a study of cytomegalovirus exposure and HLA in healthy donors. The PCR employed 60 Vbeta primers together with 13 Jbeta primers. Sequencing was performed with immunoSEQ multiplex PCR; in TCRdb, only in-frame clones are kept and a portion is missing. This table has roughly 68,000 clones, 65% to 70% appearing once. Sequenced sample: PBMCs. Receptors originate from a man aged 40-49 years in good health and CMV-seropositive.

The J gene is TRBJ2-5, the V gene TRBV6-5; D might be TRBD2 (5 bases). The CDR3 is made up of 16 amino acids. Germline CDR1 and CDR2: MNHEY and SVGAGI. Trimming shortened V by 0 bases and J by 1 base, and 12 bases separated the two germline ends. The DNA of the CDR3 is TGTGCCAGCAGTTACTCGAGCGGTTTTATCCAAGAGACCCAGTACTTC. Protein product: CASSYSSGFIQETQYF.

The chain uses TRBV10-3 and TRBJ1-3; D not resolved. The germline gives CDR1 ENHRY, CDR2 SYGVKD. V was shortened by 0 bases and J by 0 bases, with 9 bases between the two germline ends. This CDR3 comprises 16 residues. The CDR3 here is CAISESLSYSGNTIYF. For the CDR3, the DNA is TGTGCCATCAGTGAGTCTCTCAGTTACTCTGGAAACACCATATATTTT.